Reported below is one TCR beta chain. Its matching antigen is unknown. The length of the CDR3 is 15 residues. CDR1 and CDR2 (germline): PRHDT, FYEKMQ (reference sequence). The V segment lost 3 bases and the J segment 5 bases; nucleotides outside the gene matches: 8. The sample belongs to a study of shared clonotypes between healthy human individuals. Study conclusions and caveats: At large depth, rarefaction still showed sorted-subset sequencing to be incomplete. The authors expected sequencing depth to affect clonotype sharing among donors.

Assay used: immunoSEQ multiplex PCR; TCRdb lists only in-frame clones, some missing. Of approximately 2.5 million clones detected, approximately 90% appear once; the ten largest clones hold over 0.12%. The rearrangement joins TRBV13 to TRBJ2-5; 8 positions match TRBD1. The TCR originated in a man aged 18 to 29 in good health. Source material: naive CD4+ T cells sorted from blood. Specified subset: CD45RA+ positively selected. CDR3 sequence reads: CASSFGTGPGETQYF. The CDR3 DNA reads TGTGCCAGCAGCTTCGGGACAGGCCCTGGGGAGACCCAGTACTTC.